The T cell receptor (beta chain) described here comes from a study of blood T cell repertoires in COVID-19 (dated by TCRdb to the early 2020s). Background for the entire study: Samples covering the acute and convalescent phases of COVID-19 were provided by collaborators in the United States, Italy and Spain. Where HLA class I and class II types were available, the types were taken from metadata supplied by the sample provider, not from assay-based typing. Nearly every sample came with metadata listing a de-identified subject ID, COVID-19 status, age in years and sex. Deeply sampled blood TCRbeta repertoires from subjects exposed to, actively infected with, or recovered from COVID-19 were included in the dataset. Samples came from the ongoing ImmuneRACE study (first 160 participants) plus 1,254 subjects from 6 global collaborators. The prospective study material was composed of cDNA or gDNA derived from T cells, B-cell-depleted T cells, or PBMCs. The repertoires were released in a freely available public database intended as a resource for research on the immune response to SARS-CoV-2. The investigation overall reported the following: The quantity of clinical and demographic metadata differed by source and by participant and was supplied without curation.

A word on this clone: The clone's antigen remains unknown. Base-call qualities are not available, and no considerably larger clone is one nucleotide away.

Between the V and J ends, shortened by 1 base and 6 bases respectively, the junction contains 6 bases. The germline V gene sets CDR1 to MGHRA and CDR2 to YSYEKL. The CDR3 runs 12 residues from the cysteine to the phenylalanine. Only the CDR3 DNA stays, 36 bases, in frame from base 1. TCRbeta CDR3 regions were amplified from genomic DNA by means of the immunoSEQ Assay, a bias-controlled multiplex PCR. The published analysis was carried out like this. Within the assay, amplification of reference gene primers was used to estimate how many nucleated cells each sample contained. To quantify the absolute abundance of each unique TCRbeta CDR3 rearrangement, sequence reads were collapsed and filtered. For each sample, productive Simpson clonality was calculated as the square root of Simpson's diversity index over productive rearrangements. This immuneACCESS table, as held by TCRdb, lists in-frame sequences with V and J called but not all clones. Of the missing ones, under half trace to an unresolved V gene in checked studies; the others have no known cause. The V and J calls and clone size were taken over from that table, and D and trimming were inferred from the DNA. The sample table contains approximately 210,000 clones; only one count was recorded for approximately 94% of them. Jointly, the top ten make up roughly 0.76% of the sample.

One collaborating source in Seattle enrolled patients during active infection and followed them longitudinally through the course of disease. Whole blood was collected in K2EDTA tubes by collaborating institutions according to the institutions' own protocols. For TCRbeta analysis, collaborators shipped samples in one of three forms: frozen whole blood, isolated PBMCs, or DNA extracted from either of those sample types. The clonotype originates from a man aged 25-45 years with COVID-19, enrolled during active disease. The chain employs TRBV4-1 and TRBJ1-1, with the D gene call left open. Sequencing was done on a sample of peripheral blood. The CDR3 is CASSQGLSEAFF. In nucleotide form, the sequence is TGCGCCAGCAGCCAAGGACTCTCTGAAGCTTTCTTT.